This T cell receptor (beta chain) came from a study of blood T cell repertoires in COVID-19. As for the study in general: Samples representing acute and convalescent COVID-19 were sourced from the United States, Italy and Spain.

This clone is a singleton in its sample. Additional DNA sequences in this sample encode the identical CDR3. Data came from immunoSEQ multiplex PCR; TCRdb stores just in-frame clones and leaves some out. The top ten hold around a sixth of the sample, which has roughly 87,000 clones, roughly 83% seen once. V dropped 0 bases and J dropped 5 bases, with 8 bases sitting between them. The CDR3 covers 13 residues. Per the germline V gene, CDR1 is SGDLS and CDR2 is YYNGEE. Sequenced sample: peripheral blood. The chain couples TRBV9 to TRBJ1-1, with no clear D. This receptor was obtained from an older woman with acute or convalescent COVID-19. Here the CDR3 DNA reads TGTGCCAGCAGCGTAGCAACCAGGACTGAAGCTTTCTTT. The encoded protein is CASSVATRTEAFF.